One and the same sample provided the 2 T cell receptor beta chains below, sequenced in a study of T cell repertoires in aging, cancer and after chemotherapy. Rearranged V-D-J TRB sequences were amplified with a mixed TRB-A/B primer pool. TCRdb reprocessed the multiplex PCR reads with MiXCR, giving one entry per CDR3 protein. The sample has roughly 5,300 distinct CDR3 sequences; 25% to 30% are singletons. Amplification of TCR beta used genomic DNA extracted from peripheral blood. The specimen was blood. The receptors here all came from a human donor with a solid tumor.

The chain uses TRBV20-1 and TRBJ2-1, with 10 bases identical to TRBD2. Germline V CDR1 and CDR2: DFQATT, SNEGSKA (reference sequence). The J segment lost 10 bases and the V segment lost 5 bases, leaving 2 bases of the junction unmatched. This CDR3 has 11 residues. Here the CDR3 reads CSALAGVEQFF. DNA for the CDR3: TGCAGTGCTCTAGCGGGAGTGGAGCAGTTCTTC.

In this sample, this clonotype is medium-sized (0.01 to 0.1%). The rearrangement joins TRBV19 to TRBJ2-7; a weak D match, TRBD1 (6 bases). V lost 3 bases and J lost 2, with 11 bases in between. Germline V gene lookup returns CDR1 LNHDA and CDR2 SQIVND (reference sequence). This CDR3 is built from 14 residues. The CDR3 protein is CASSMDRYPYEQYF. The DNA for the CDR3 is TGTGCCAGTAGTATGGACAGATATCCCTACGAGCAGTACTTC.